This T cell receptor beta chain originates from a study of shared clonotypes between healthy human individuals. Study-level background: Each donor contributed plates that comprised three CD4 naive, three CD4 memory, two CD8 naive and one CD8 memory.

Recent vaccinations or acute infections were absent in the healthy HIV-negative adult donors. Looked up from germline, CDR1 is SGHRS and CDR2 is YFSETQ. This CDR3 spans 14 amino acids. Trimming took 4 bases from V and 4 from J, leaving 14 bases between them. Authors' methods: Sequence data from immunoSEQ were junction-only and lacked quality scores; consequently, filtering differed. TCRdb's table, derived via immunoSEQ multiplex PCR, lists solely in-frame clones and lacks some. The DNA gave D and trimming, while V, J and clone size come from that table. The table lists over a million clones, more than 60% of them singletons.

Source material: memory CD4+ T cells sorted from blood. The subset: CD45RA-negative fraction. The clonotype originates from a man younger than 35 in good health. The chain joins TRBV5-1 to TRBJ1-1; D may be TRBD1 (6 bases). The CDR3 sequence is CASSGLGAFTEAFF. For the CDR3, the DNA is TGCGCCAGCAGCGGTTTGGGGGCGTTCACTGAAGCTTTCTTT.